This is a list of T cell receptor beta chains from one sample in a study of cytomegalovirus exposure and HLA in healthy donors. Assay used: immunoSEQ multiplex PCR; TCRdb lists only in-frame clones, some missing. The sample includes about 200,000 clones, about 81% of them seen just once. Sequences were obtained from PBMCs. The receptors come from a woman aged 25 to 45 in good health and CMV-seronegative. Both conserved end residues are part of each CDR3. Each record gives: V gene, clone size, D gene, J gene, CDR3 DNA, CDR3 protein. The D gene is left open where the match is weak. Expanded clones are given a class, and other clones once, few, many or no size at all.

>TRBV4-2|NA|TRBD2|TRBJ2-5
TGTGCCAGCAGCCAAGTATTAGCGGGAGTCAACCAAGAGACCCAGTACTTC
CASSQVLAGVNQETQYF
>TRBV5-1|NA|TRBD1|TRBJ1-4
TGCGCCAGCAGCCTCGCACTGGGGGGACAGCGGGAAAAACTGTTTTTT
CASSLALGGQREKLFF
>TRBV4-2|NA|TRBD1|TRBJ1-6
TGTGCCAGCAGCCAGGTCGTGGGGACAGATAATTCACCCCTCCACTTT
CASSQVVGTDNSPLHF
>TRBV5-1|NA|TRBD2|TRBJ2-1
TGCGCCAGCAGCTTGGAGCTGGCTAGCGGGGGGAATGAGCAGTTCTTC
CASSLELASGGNEQFF
>TRBV6-5|NA|NA|TRBJ2-1
TGTGCCAGCAGTTATAGAGTATATTTAGCCAATGAGCAGTTCTTC
CASSYRVYLANEQFF
>TRBV4-1|NA|NA|TRBJ1-2
TGCGCCAGCAGCCAAGAGCCCTGGAGTGGCTACACCTTC
CASSQEPWSGYTF
>TRBV27|NA|TRBD2|TRBJ2-2
TGTGCCAGCACCCCGGGACTAGCGGGAGTAGGGGCGAGGAACACCGGGGAGCTGTTTTTT
CASTPGLAGVGARNTGELFF
>TRBV7-2|NA|TRBD2|TRBJ2-7
TGTGCCAGCAGCTTACAAGGACTAGCGGGGCCCTGGCTCGAGCAGTACTTC
CASSLQGLAGPWLEQYF
>TRBV6-1|once|NA|TRBJ1-1
TGTGCCAGTAGGCGGGAGGCGAACACTGAAGCTTTCTTT
CASRREANTEAFF
>TRBV7-9|NA|NA|TRBJ1-1
TGTGCCCTGGACAGTATGAACACTGAAGCTTTCTTT
CALDSMNTEAFF
>TRBV2|NA|TRBD1|TRBJ1-6
TGTGCCAGCAGGTCGGACAGGGCCACCTATAATTCACCCCTCCACTTT
CASRSDRATYNSPLHF
>TRBV5-5|NA|TRBD1|TRBJ2-1
TGTGCCAGCGTAGGTAGGGGGCCCTACAATGAGCAGTTCTTC
CASVGRGPYNEQFF
>TRBV9|NA|TRBD2|TRBJ2-7
TGTGCCAGCAGCGTAGGTCCTAGCGGGGTCTACGAGCAGTACTTC
CASSVGPSGVYEQYF
>TRBV5-1|NA|NA|TRBJ1-5
TGCGCCAGCTTCATCAGGGGATATAGCAATCAGCCCCAGCATTTT
CASFIRGYSNQPQHF
>TRBV30|NA|TRBD2|TRBJ2-2
TGTGCCTGGAGACGACTAGCGGCGAACACCGGGGAGCTGTTTTTT
CAWRRLAANTGELFF
>TRBV19|few|NA|TRBJ2-7
TGTGCCAGTAGTATGCAGATTGCGGCCTACGAGCAGTACTTC
CASSMQIAAYEQYF
>TRBV6-1|NA|NA|TRBJ2-1
TGTGCCAGCAGGGGGGATTCCGGAGGGGAGCAGTTCTTC
CASRGDSGGEQFF
>TRBV6-5|NA|NA|TRBJ2-1
TGTGCCAGCAGCCGACAGAGAACCTACAATGAGCAGTTCTTC
CASSRQRTYNEQFF
>TRBV2|NA|TRBD1|TRBJ1-5
TGTGCCAGCAGTCTTGACAGGGAATGGGGGCCCCAGCATTTT
CASSLDREWGPQHF
>TRBV5-1|NA|NA|TRBJ1-2
TGCGCCAGCAGCCCCAGACCGGACACATATGGCTACACCTTC
CASSPRPDTYGYTF